The sequence of this T cell receptor (beta chain) was determined in a study of blood T cell repertoires in COVID-19. Turning to the study itself: Donors in the United States, Italy and Spain gave samples during acute or convalescent COVID-19. T cells, B-cell-depleted T cells, or PBMCs provided the cDNA or gDNA that served as material.

In the source study's methods: Estimated nucleated cell counts came from reference gene primer amplification. Clones were sequenced by immunoSEQ multiplex PCR, and TCRdb holds only the in-frame ones, with some missing. V, J and clone size derive from that table, while D and trimming were established from the DNA sequence. The table includes 150,000 to 200,000 clones, around 80% detected once. The clonotype originates from a man younger than 45 with active or convalescent COVID-19. The sample taken for sequencing was peripheral blood.

CDR3 bases: TGTGCCAGCAGCTCATCTTTGAACCCCACTTTTCCCTACGAGCAGTACTTC. This encodes CASSSSLNPTFPYEQYF. V usage is TRBV7-9 and J usage is TRBJ2-7; D is unresolved. The V end lost 4 bases, the J end lost 2 bases, and 21 bases lay between the germline ends. CDR3 length equals 17 residues. Looked up from germline, CDR1 is SEHNR and CDR2 is FQNEAQ (reference sequence).